This is a list of T cell receptor beta chains from one sample in a study of T cells in Graves' hyperthyroidism and ophthalmopathy. TCRdb re-analysed the multiplex PCR reads in MiXCR, keeping a single row per CDR3 protein. This table has roughly 560,000 distinct CDR3 sequences, approximately 14% appearing once. Sequenced input: blood. The receptors were sampled from a middle-aged woman with Graves' ophthalmopathy. Each CDR3 is given without its conserved first and last residue. Each record gives: V gene, D gene, CDR3 protein. A D gene is named only where the DNA matches it firmly.

>TRBV19|-
ASSRELRQPQH
>TRBV2|-
ASSVFGQNTGELF
>TRBV15|-
ATSRSTGKTEAF
>TRBV20-1|-
SARDNRPETEAF
>TRBV4-2|-
ASSHVVEIEAF
>TRBV14|-
ATDTANTGELF
>TRBV12-3/TRBV12-4|-
ASSFVEGPGELF
>TRBV20-1|TRBD2
SARLAGAPLQETQY
>TRBV6-1|TRBD2
ASSDGLAGPQY
>TRBV27|-
ASSLPGRRNTEAF
>TRBV13|TRBD2
ASSSRLAGELYQETQY
>TRBV2|TRBD2
ASSEGNGLAVYEQY
>TRBV20-1|TRBD2
SARFGGSGANVLT
>TRBV5-1|-
ASSLRWDTEAF
>TRBV20-1|-
SADRGNPYEQY
>TRBV6-5|TRBD1
ASSLGQTYGYT
>TRBV28|TRBD2
ASSSDLAGIQETQY
>TRBV6-2/TRBV6-3|-
ASADTLDRSRGEQY
>TRBV20-1|TRBD2
SARLREGWTGELF
>TRBV3-1|-
ASSPGEGTETQY
>TRBV5-4|-
ASSSNTRPETQY
>TRBV6-1|-
ASKPDRGGYGYT
>TRBV20-1|TRBD1
SARAPGQGNDGYT
>TRBV12-3/TRBV12-4|TRBD1
ASTKRPDRGSQH
>TRBV28|TRBD2
AFSGTPTGELF
>TRBV9|TRBD2
ASSGFPGGRRETQY
>TRBV12-3/TRBV12-4|TRBD1
ASSYGTGSPLGNTIY
>TRBV30|-
AWSVGPNSGNTIY
>TRBV6-2/TRBV6-3|TRBD2
ASSYQGLAGDEQY
>TRBV29-1|TRBD1
SSDTPLGTVNTEAF
>TRBV7-2|-
ASSPQRQEQY
>TRBV28|-
ASSTPGLSGANVLT
>TRBV7-2|-
ASSLGELPEQY
>TRBV28|TRBD1
ASSPSDRGPGH
>TRBV12-3/TRBV12-4|-
ASSFVPAAQH
>TRBV7-2|-
ASSLVASGANVLT
>TRBV11-3|TRBD1
ASSLGQGESGELF